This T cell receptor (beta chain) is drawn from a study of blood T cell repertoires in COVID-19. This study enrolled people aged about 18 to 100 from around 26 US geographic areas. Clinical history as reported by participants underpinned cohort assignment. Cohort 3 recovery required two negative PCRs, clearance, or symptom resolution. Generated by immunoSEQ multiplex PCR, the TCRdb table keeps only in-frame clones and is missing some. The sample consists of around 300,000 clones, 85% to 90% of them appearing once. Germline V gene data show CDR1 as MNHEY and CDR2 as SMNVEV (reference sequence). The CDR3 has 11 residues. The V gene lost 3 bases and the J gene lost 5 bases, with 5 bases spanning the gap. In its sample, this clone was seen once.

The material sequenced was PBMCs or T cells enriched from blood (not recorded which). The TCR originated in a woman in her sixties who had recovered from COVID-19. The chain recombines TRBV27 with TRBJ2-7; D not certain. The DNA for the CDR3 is TGTGCCAGCAGTTTCCGTCACGAGCAGTACTTC. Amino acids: CASSFRHEQYF.